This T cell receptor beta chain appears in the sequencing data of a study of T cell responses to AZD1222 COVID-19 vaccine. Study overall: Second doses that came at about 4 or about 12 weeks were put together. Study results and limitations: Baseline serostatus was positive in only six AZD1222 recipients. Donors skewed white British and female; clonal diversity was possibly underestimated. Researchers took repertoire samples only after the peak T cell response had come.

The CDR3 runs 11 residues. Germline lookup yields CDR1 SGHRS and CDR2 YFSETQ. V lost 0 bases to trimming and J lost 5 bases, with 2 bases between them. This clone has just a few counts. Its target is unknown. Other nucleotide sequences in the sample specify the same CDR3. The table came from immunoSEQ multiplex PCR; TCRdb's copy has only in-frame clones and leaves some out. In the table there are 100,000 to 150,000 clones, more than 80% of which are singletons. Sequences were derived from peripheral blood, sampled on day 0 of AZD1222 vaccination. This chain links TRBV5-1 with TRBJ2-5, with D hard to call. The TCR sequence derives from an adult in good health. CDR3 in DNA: TGCGCCAGCAGCTTGGAGGAGACCCAGTACTTC. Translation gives CASSLEETQYF.